What follows describes a single TCR beta chain. Its antigen remains unknown. The sample comes from a study of T cell repertoires in aging, cancer and after chemotherapy. Study details: Healthy donor repertoires were recorded over several months to years and showed clear clonal overlap. Study-wide findings and caveats: These repertoire data do not allow conclusions about immunological memory after chemotherapy. Compared with age-matched healthy donors, untreated hematological or solid cancer patients showed higher blood TCR clonality. Loss of evenness, beyond lost richness, contributed to age-related TCR diversity decline in cancer patients.

Rearranged V-D-J TRB sequences were amplified with a mixed TRB-A/B primer pool. MiXCR, run by TCRdb on the multiplex PCR reads, gives a single entry per CDR3 protein. The sample carries approximately 5,900 distinct CDR3 sequences, 25% to 30% recorded once. There are 18 residues in the CDR3. V lost 5 bases and J lost 0, with 17 bases in between. The germline V gene encodes CDR1 PRHDT and CDR2 FYEKMQ (reference sequence). TCR beta rearrangements were amplified from peripheral blood genomic DNA. The receptor's source is a human donor in good health. V gene TRBV13 combines with J gene TRBJ2-6, with D possibly being TRBD1 or TRBD2 (5 bases each). The sequenced material came from blood. The DNA for the CDR3 is TGTGCCAGCAGCCAAGGTAGGCAGGGACGCTCTGGGGCCAACGTCCTGACTTTC. Translating gives CASSQGRQGRSGANVLTF.